One and the same sample provided the 5 T cell receptor beta chains below, sequenced in a study of beta chain features in type 1 diabetes. Since all of the isolated RNA was reverse transcribed, expressed TCRB transcripts were what got sequenced. Measured with immunoSEQ multiplex PCR; TCRdb has only the in-frame clones, and not every one. This sample has around 430,000 clones, with about 32% found just once. Sequenced: naive CD4+ T cells from blood. These receptors were collected from a young man in good health.

This chain uses TRBV10-3 with TRBJ1-2, with D maybe TRBD1 (5 bases). The CDR3 runs to 16 residues. V lost 0 bases and J 4 bases, leaving 15 bases between the germline ends. Germline V lookup: CDR1 ENHRY, CDR2 SYGVKD. In DNA, the CDR3 is TGTGCCATCAGTGAGTCGGGCAGCAGCGGGACCTATGGCTACACCTTC. Translated: CAISESGSSGTYGYTF.

In its sample, this clone was seen a few times. The V gene is TRBV9, the J gene TRBJ2-7, with D possibly being TRBD2 (6 bases). The germline CDR1 and CDR2 sequences are SGDLS and YYNGEE. The CDR3 runs to 14 residues. V lost 1 base, J lost 5 bases, and 13 bases lay in between. The CDR3 loop reads CASSVRPGADEQYF. The CDR3 DNA reads as TGTGCCAGCAGCGTAAGACCGGGAGCGGACGAGCAGTACTTC.

This clone was detected only a few times. The chain links TRBV9 to TRBJ2-5; 10 bases line up with TRBD2. Germline V gives CDR1 SGDLS, CDR2 YYNGEE. This CDR3 comprises 15 residues. With V trimmed by 4 bases and J by 3 bases, 6 bases remained unmatched. CDR3 DNA: TGTGCCAGCAGCCCAATGCTAGCGGGAGAAGAGACCCAGTACTTC. This gives the protein CASSPMLAGEETQYF.

The chain uses TRBV5-4 and TRBJ2-6, with D unclear. The CDR3 is 15 amino acids. The V and J ends lost 2 bases and 0 bases respectively, with 6 bases between them. In germline, CDR1 is SGHNT, CDR2 YYREEE (reference sequence). This CDR3 is CASSFFPSGANVLTF. The CDR3 DNA sequence: TGTGCCAGCAGCTTTTTCCCCTCTGGGGCCAACGTCCTGACTTTC. Filled out from reference TRBV5-4 and TRBJ2-6, the complete variable domain reads ETGVTQSPTHLIKTRGQQVTLRCSSQSGHNTVSWYQQALGQGPQFIFQYYREEENGRGNFPPRFSGLQFPNYSSELNVNALELDDSALYLCASSFFPSGANVLTFGAGSRLTVL.

This clone was recorded a few times. The chain links TRBV11-1 to TRBJ2-1, with 8 bases identical to TRBD2. J lost 5 bases, V lost 5 bases, and 8 bases had no gene match. The length of the CDR3 is 15 residues. Germline values: CDR1 SGHAT, CDR2 FQDESV (reference sequence). The chain's CDR3 is CASSPGAGGNNEQFF. CDR3 sequence (DNA): TGTGCCAGCAGCCCAGGGGCGGGAGGTAACAATGAGCAGTTCTTC.